A selection of T cell receptor beta chains follows, all from one sample in a study of early T cells in non-severe SARS-CoV-2 infection. MiXCR was run by TCRdb on the 5' RACE reads, yielding one entry per CDR3 protein. In the table there are tens of thousands of distinct CDR3 sequences, about 9.1% of which are singletons. Material for sequencing was whole blood. These receptors originate from an adult who was a healthcare worker with PCR-confirmed SARS-CoV-2 infection or an uninfected control (not recorded which). The CDR3 runs from the conserved cysteine through the conserved F or W. Fields, in order: J gene, clone size, D gene, V gene, CDR3 length, CDR3 protein, CDR3 DNA. A D gene is named only where the DNA matches it firmly. The listing skips clone size in some rows; elsewhere it reads once, few, many or a size class.

>TRBJ2-2|many|NA|TRBV6-1|14
CASTERVASGELFF
TGTGCCAGCACCGAGAGGGTGGCATCCGGGGAGCTGTTTTTT
>TRBJ2-7|NA|TRBD1|TRBV20-1|14
CSANPGTGANEQYF
TGCAGTGCGAACCCGGGGACAGGGGCCAACGAGCAGTACTTC
>TRBJ2-3|few|NA|TRBV29-1|11
CSSLSTDTQYF
TGCAGCTCCCTTAGCACAGATACGCAGTATTTT
>TRBJ2-1|many|NA|TRBV2|14
CASSEMGSYNEQFF
TGTGCCAGCAGTGAAATGGGCAGTTACAATGAGCAGTTCTTC
>TRBJ2-3|many|TRBD2|TRBV20-1|14
CSAASGEATDTQYF
TGCAGTGCGGCCAGCGGGGAAGCGACAGATACGCAGTATTTT
>TRBJ2-1|many|NA|TRBV3-1|12
CASSLRTGQQFF
TGTGCCAGCAGCCTAAGAACCGGGCAGCAGTTCTTC
>TRBJ2-7|many|NA|TRBV29-1|14
CSVGGASLVNEQYF
TGCAGCGTTGGCGGTGCGTCTCTAGTTAACGAGCAGTACTTC
>TRBJ2-2|many|NA|TRBV29-1|14
CSVAKAKNTGELFF
TGCAGCGTTGCCAAGGCCAAGAACACCGGGGAGCTGTTTTTT
>TRBJ2-1|many|NA|TRBV6-1|15
CASRDRWLGYNEQFF
TGTGCCAGCAGAGACCGGTGGTTGGGATACAATGAGCAGTTCTTC
>TRBJ1-6|NA|NA|TRBV27|16
CASSFSSGLKNSPLHF
TGTGCCAGCAGTTTTTCGTCTGGGCTGAAGAATTCACCCCTCCACTTT
>TRBJ2-7|many|NA|TRBV11-2|12
CASSLDGFGQYF
TGTGCCAGCAGCTTAGATGGGTTTGGGCAGTACTTC
>TRBJ2-3|many|NA|TRBV20-1|14
CSAAGPKSTDTQYF
TGCAGTGCTGCGGGACCAAAAAGCACAGATACGCAGTATTTT
>TRBJ1-6|many|NA|TRBV20-1|13
CSERATENSPLHF
TGCAGTGAGAGAGCGACGGAAAATTCACCCCTCCACTTT
>TRBJ2-7|medium-sized|TRBD1|TRBV29-1|15
CSVEDPTGGPYEQYF
TGCAGCGTTGAAGATCCGACAGGGGGCCCCTACGAGCAGTACTTC
>TRBJ2-3|NA|NA|TRBV9|17
CASSPHFQGPSTDTQYF
TGTGCCAGCAGCCCCCATTTTCAGGGGCCGAGCACAGATACGCAGTATTTT
>TRBJ1-5|many|NA|TRBV4-1|13
CASSQDLGQPQHF
TGCGCCAGCAGCCAAGATTTAGGTCAGCCCCAGCATTTT
>TRBJ2-7|many|NA|TRBV7-8|15
CASSLLATQTYEQYF
TGTGCCAGCAGCTTATTAGCGACGCAAACCTACGAGCAGTACTTC
>TRBJ2-7|many|NA|TRBV20-1|14
CSARPARASYEQYF
TGCAGTGCTCGCCCCGCGCGGGCTAGCTACGAGCAGTACTTC
>TRBJ2-3|NA|TRBD1|TRBV6-1|14
CASSDWTGADTQYF
TGTGCCAGCAGTGACTGGACAGGGGCAGATACGCAGTATTTT
>TRBJ1-4|many|NA|TRBV14|14
CASSQARQTEKLFF
TGTGCCAGCAGCCAAGCCCGCCAAACTGAAAAACTGTTTTTT
>TRBJ1-1|NA|NA|TRBV14|11
CASSQLTEAFF
TGTGCCAGCAGCCAACTGACTGAAGCTTTCTTT
>TRBJ2-6|many|TRBD2|TRBV6-5|19
CASSYSDGGGMPGANVLTF
TGTGCCAGCAGTTACTCGGATGGGGGGGGTATGCCTGGGGCCAACGTCCTGACTTTC
>TRBJ2-5|many|NA|TRBV24-1|16
CATSDGTPSRFGTQYF
TGTGCCACCAGTGATGGGACACCCTCCCGGTTCGGGACCCAGTACTTC
>TRBJ2-1|NA|NA|TRBV29-1|11
CSAQSGNEQFF
TGCAGCGCCCAAAGCGGAAATGAGCAGTTCTTC
>TRBJ2-7|NA|TRBD2|TRBV7-2|14
CASSFNSGNYEQYF
TGTGCCAGCAGCTTTAACAGCGGGAACTACGAGCAGTACTTC
>TRBJ2-7|NA|TRBD1|TRBV29-1|13
CSVAKGQGYEQYF
TGCAGCGTTGCGAAGGGACAGGGATACGAGCAGTACTTC
>TRBJ1-1|many|NA|TRBV2|14
CASSSLDSYTEAFF
TGTGCCAGCAGTAGCCTTGACAGTTACACTGAAGCTTTCTTT
>TRBJ1-1|NA|NA|TRBV6-5|16
CASSYSNSGAQTEAFF
TGTGCCAGCAGTTACTCGAACTCGGGGGCGCAGACTGAAGCTTTCTTT
>TRBJ2-7|NA|TRBD2|TRBV18|14
CASSPAGAGYEQYF
TGTGCCAGCTCACCAGCGGGAGCAGGGTACGAGCAGTACTTC
>TRBJ2-3|few|TRBD2|TRBV20-1|15
CSASLLAGGPGTQYF
TGCAGTGCTAGCCTACTAGCGGGAGGGCCGGGTACGCAGTATTTT
>TRBJ1-2|many|NA|TRBV7-9|14
CASSSGRENYGYTF
TGTGCCAGCAGCTCGGGTAGGGAGAACTATGGCTACACCTTC
>TRBJ2-3|many|NA|TRBV7-9|17
CASHGHLRGEVTDTQYF
TGTGCCAGCCACGGGCACCTAAGGGGGGAAGTCACAGATACGCAGTATTTT
>TRBJ2-7|NA|NA|TRBV21-1|16
CASSKGSLLAVYEQYF
TGTGCCAGCAGCAAAGGGAGCCTACTAGCGGTCTACGAGCAGTACTTC
>TRBJ2-1|NA|NA|TRBV11-2|16
CASSLTGRSSYNEQFF
TGTGCCAGCAGCTTAACCGGGAGAAGCTCCTACAATGAGCAGTTCTTC
>TRBJ2-6|many|NA|TRBV2|16
CASTGIYTSGANVLTF
TGTGCCAGCACGGGGATATACACCTCTGGGGCCAACGTCCTGACTTTC
>TRBJ1-2|NA|NA|TRBV7-6|15
CASSQTLTGTYGYTF
TGTGCCAGCAGCCAAACCCTTACAGGGACCTATGGCTACACCTTC
>TRBJ2-4|many|NA|TRBV5-8|15
CASSLAQGEWDIQYF
TGTGCCAGCAGCTTGGCTCAGGGCGAATGGGACATTCAGTACTTC
>TRBJ2-1|few|TRBD2|TRBV11-1|15
CASSQRGWAYNEQFF
TGTGCCAGCAGCCAGCGGGGTTGGGCCTACAATGAGCAGTTCTTC
>TRBJ2-2|NA|TRBD2|TRBV7-3|15
CASSSPTSGPGELFF
TGTGCCAGCAGCTCCCCGACTAGCGGACCCGGGGAGCTGTTTTTT
>TRBJ2-3|many|NA|TRBV7-9|15
CASSSQEIGGDTQYF
TGTGCCAGCAGCTCCCAAGAGATCGGAGGAGATACGCAGTATTTT
>TRBJ2-1|NA|NA|TRBV29-1|12
CSVEAVAAEQFF
TGCAGCGTTGAAGCGGTTGCGGCTGAGCAGTTCTTC
>TRBJ2-1|many|TRBD2|TRBV4-1|15
CASRGVREGLNEQFF
TGCGCCAGCAGGGGAGTAAGGGAGGGCCTGAATGAGCAGTTCTTC
>TRBJ2-2|many|TRBD2|TRBV12-3/TRBV12-4|17
CASSHGTSGRFTGELFF
TGTGCCAGCAGTCACGGGACTAGCGGGAGGTTCACCGGGGAGCTGTTTTTT
>TRBJ2-3|many|NA|TRBV19|13
CASSSRQTDTQYF
TGTGCCAGTAGTTCGAGACAGACAGATACGCAGTATTTT
>TRBJ1-3|NA|NA|TRBV6-5|15
CASSFSRGYRNTIYF
TGTGCCAGCAGTTTCTCGAGAGGTTACCGAAACACCATATATTTT
>TRBJ2-1|NA|TRBD2|TRBV29-1|15
CSAPLGLAGNNEQFF
TGCAGCGCCCCTCTGGGGCTAGCGGGAAACAATGAGCAGTTCTTC
>TRBJ2-4|NA|TRBD2|TRBV7-9|15
CASSVRGLEENIQYF
TGTGCCAGCAGCGTACGGGGACTAGAGGAAAACATTCAGTACTTC
>TRBJ2-2|many|NA|TRBV6-1|16
CASSEVSVANTGELFF
TGTGCCAGCAGTGAAGTGTCAGTCGCGAACACCGGGGAGCTGTTTTTT
>TRBJ1-4|NA|NA|TRBV11-2|20
CASSLSLRTAIMATNEKLFF
TGTGCCAGCAGCTTAAGCCTCAGGACAGCGATTATGGCAACTAATGAAAAACTGTTTTTT
>TRBJ1-3|NA|NA|TRBV7-3|16
CASSSKQGSFGNTIYF
TGTGCCAGCAGCTCCAAACAGGGATCGTTCGGAAACACCATATATTTT
>TRBJ2-7|many|NA|TRBV3-1|11
CASRVGDEQYF
TGTGCCAGCAGGGTGGGGGACGAGCAGTACTTC
>TRBJ2-1|NA|TRBD2|TRBV24-1|15
CATSDWTSGSYEQFF
TGTGCCACCAGTGACTGGACTAGCGGGAGCTATGAGCAGTTCTTC
>TRBJ2-3|NA|TRBD1|TRBV7-2|15
CASSPQPQGSDTQYF
TGTGCCAGCAGCCCGCAACCACAGGGGTCAGATACGCAGTATTTT